This T cell receptor (beta chain) was identified during a study of yellow fever vaccine responses in identical twins. Study-wide findings and caveats: Twins reportedly showed a vaccine T cell response that seemed partly convergent and partly personalized.

Germline assignment: CDR1 LNHDA and CDR2 SQIVND (reference sequence). With V trimmed by 8 bases and J by 8 bases, 5 bases remained unmatched. This CDR3 has 12 amino acids. MiXCR, run by TCRdb on the RT-PCR reads, gives a single entry per CDR3 protein. The table includes under 25,000 distinct CDR3 sequences, approximately 70% detected once. As regards this clonotype: Antigen: not known.

This sample comprised T cells from blood (PBMCs), unsorted or a sorted subset (not recorded which), obtained before or after yellow fever vaccination (not recorded which). The clonotype originates from a woman younger than 35 who received the yellow fever vaccine. The J gene is TRBJ2-2, the V gene TRBV19; 7 bases align to TRBD2. The CDR3 region is CASELAAGELFF. CDR3 DNA sequence: TGTGCCAGTGAGCTAGCGGCTGGGGAGCTGTTTTTT. The full variable domain, completed using reference TRBV19 and TRBJ2-2, is DGGITQSPKYLFRKEGQNVTLSCEQNLNHDAMYWYRQDPGQGLRLIYYSQIVNDFQKGDIAEGYSVSREKKESFPLTVTSAQKNPTAFYLCASELAAGELFFGEGSRLTVL.